This is a list of T cell receptor beta chains from one sample in a study of blood T cells in healthy people across ages. TCRdb analysed the 5' RACE reads with MiXCR anew, one entry per CDR3 protein. The top ten hold around a fifth of the sample, which has fewer than 900,000 distinct CDR3 sequences, roughly 47% seen once. The sample consisted of blood. These TCRs come from a woman in her sixties or seventies in good health. Each CDR3 is given with its conserved first and last residue. Clone sizes are given selectively: once, few, many, or a class where the clone is expanded.

>TRBV20-1|TRBJ1-2|few
CSARAGGGQGANYGYTF
>TRBV3-1|TRBJ2-1|NA
CASSQDRPGTYNEQFF
>TRBV5-1|TRBJ2-7|few
CASSLTSGRGNEQYF
>TRBV3-1|TRBJ2-7|NA
CASSQRGAGYEQYF
>TRBV20-1|TRBJ2-5|NA
CSARVLSGTSDHNEQYF
>TRBV3-1|TRBJ2-1|NA
CASSHSEDEQFF
>TRBV7-2|TRBJ2-1|NA
CASSYSGRGSYNEQFF
>TRBV15|TRBJ2-1|few
CATSRDQGRGQFF
>TRBV13|TRBJ1-3|NA
CASSDQGGEGNTIYF
>TRBV29-1|TRBJ1-2|NA
CSVQGAISLNYGYTF
>TRBV12-3/TRBV12-4|TRBJ1-2|few
CAAAYSGYGYTF
>TRBV12-3/TRBV12-4|TRBJ2-1|few
CASSTRAGADEQFF
>TRBV7-9|TRBJ2-3|few
CASSIWAGENSDTQYF
>TRBV5-1|TRBJ2-1|few
CASSWTSGNTYNEQFF
>TRBV7-7|TRBJ2-5|NA
CASSLAASGGAQETQYF
>TRBV5-5|TRBJ2-6|many
CASSLDGAGGANVLTF
>TRBV6-5|TRBJ2-3|few
CASRQVQGTDTQYF
>TRBV10-3|TRBJ2-4|many
CAIGRKGTGNKNIQYF
>TRBV3-1|TRBJ1-1|few
CASSQVSGNTEAFF
>TRBV7-2|TRBJ1-2|NA
CASSRDSLANYGYTF
>TRBV20-1|TRBJ2-1|many
CSAWDRGKLEQFF
>TRBV20-1|TRBJ2-7|NA
CSATGTGKTYEQYF
>TRBV6-2/TRBV6-3|TRBJ1-2|few
CASRRTSGTPQGNGYTF